Detailed here is one TCR beta chain. The target antigen is unknown. The entry originates in a study of shared clonotypes between healthy human individuals. General study points: The authors expected sequencing depth to affect clonotype sharing among donors. The study sampled only blood, and tissue repertoires likely differ.

The germline V gene has CDR1 MNHEY and CDR2 SVGAGI. With 2 bases removed from V and 10 bases from J, the gap between germline ends came to 8 bases. This CDR3 contains 11 residues. Genomic DNA per cell subset filled all wells of several immunoSEQ plates. Unsorted PBMC replicate PCRs used approximately 280 ng DNA, around 28,000 T cell genomes. Some clones are missing from TCRdb's copy, which holds only in-frame ones; the method was immunoSEQ multiplex PCR. The table includes fewer than 700,000 clones, roughly four fifths detected once. The receptor was isolated from a woman in her thirties or forties in good health. Some clones in this sample may be carry-over from other donors' samples. Sequenced material: PBMCs. The rearrangement links TRBV6-5 to TRBJ1-2; D may be TRBD1 (5 bases). Here the CDR3 reads CASSYRGYYTF. In DNA form, the CDR3 reads TGTGCCAGCAGTTACCGGGGCTACTACACCTTC.